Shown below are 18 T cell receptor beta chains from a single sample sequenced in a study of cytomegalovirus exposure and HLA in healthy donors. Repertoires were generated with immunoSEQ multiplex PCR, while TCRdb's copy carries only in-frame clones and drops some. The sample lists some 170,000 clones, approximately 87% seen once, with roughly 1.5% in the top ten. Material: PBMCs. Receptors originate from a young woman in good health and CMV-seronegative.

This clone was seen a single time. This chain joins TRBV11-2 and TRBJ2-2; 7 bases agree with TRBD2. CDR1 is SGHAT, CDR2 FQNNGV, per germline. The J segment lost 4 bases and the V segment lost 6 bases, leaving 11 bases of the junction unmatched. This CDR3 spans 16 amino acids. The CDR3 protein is CASRIPGGKLTGELFF. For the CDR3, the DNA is TGTGCCAGCAGAATACCCGGGGGGAAGCTCACCGGGGAGCTGTTTTTT.

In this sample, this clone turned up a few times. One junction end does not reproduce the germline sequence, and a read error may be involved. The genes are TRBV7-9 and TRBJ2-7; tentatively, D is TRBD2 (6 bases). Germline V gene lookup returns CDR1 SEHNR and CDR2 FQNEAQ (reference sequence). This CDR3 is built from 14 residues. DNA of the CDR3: TGTGCCAGCAGCTTAGGTGCGGGGAGCCCTGGGATGGACTTC. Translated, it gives CASSLGAGSPGMDF.

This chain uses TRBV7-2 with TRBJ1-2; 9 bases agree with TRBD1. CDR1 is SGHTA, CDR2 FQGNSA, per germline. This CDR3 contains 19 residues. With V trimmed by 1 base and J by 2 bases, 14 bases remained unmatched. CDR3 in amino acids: CASSLGFRTGVVVNYGYTF. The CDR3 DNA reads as TGTGCCAGCAGCTTAGGGTTCCGGACAGGGGTTGTGGTCAACTATGGCTACACCTTC.

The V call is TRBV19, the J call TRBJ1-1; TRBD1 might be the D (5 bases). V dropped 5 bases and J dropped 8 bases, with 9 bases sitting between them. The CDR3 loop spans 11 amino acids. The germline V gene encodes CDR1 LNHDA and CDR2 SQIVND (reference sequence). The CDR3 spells CASSQGLEAFF. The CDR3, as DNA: TGTGCCAGTAGTCAGGGACTGGAAGCTTTCTTT.

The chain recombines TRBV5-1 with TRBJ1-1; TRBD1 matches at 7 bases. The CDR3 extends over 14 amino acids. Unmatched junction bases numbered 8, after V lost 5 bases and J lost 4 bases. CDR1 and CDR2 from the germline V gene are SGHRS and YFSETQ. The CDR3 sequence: CASRDGTGVTEAFF. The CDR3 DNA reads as TGCGCCAGCAGGGACGGCACAGGGGTCACTGAAGCTTTCTTT.

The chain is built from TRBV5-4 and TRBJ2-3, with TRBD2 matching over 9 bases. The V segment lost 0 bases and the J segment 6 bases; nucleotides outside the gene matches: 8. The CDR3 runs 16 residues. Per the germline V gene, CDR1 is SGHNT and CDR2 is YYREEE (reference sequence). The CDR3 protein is CASSLGAGGPIDTQYF. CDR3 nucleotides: TGTGCCAGCAGCTTGGGGGCGGGGGGGCCAATTGATACGCAGTATTTT.

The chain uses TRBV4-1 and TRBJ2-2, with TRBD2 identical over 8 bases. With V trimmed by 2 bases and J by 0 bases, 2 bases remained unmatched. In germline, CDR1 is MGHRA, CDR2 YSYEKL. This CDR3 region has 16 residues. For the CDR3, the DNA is TGCGCCAGCAGCCAACCGGGACTAGCGAACACCGGGGAGCTGTTTTTT. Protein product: CASSQPGLANTGELFF.

DNA of the CDR3: TGTGCCAGCAGCCCGCTGGGAGGGCGCTACGAGCAGTACTTC. Translated, it gives CASSPLGGRYEQYF. The rearrangement joins TRBV5-6 to TRBJ2-7, with 7 bases that match TRBD2. Germline lookup yields CDR1 SGHDT and CDR2 YYEEEE. This CDR3 is 14 amino acids long. Trimming at V came to 4 bases and at J to 3 bases, leaving 7 bases not matched to a gene.

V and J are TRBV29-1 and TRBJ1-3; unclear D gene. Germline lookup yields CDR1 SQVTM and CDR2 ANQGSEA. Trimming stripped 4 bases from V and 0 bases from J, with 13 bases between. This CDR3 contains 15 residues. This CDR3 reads CSVGVSPSSGNTIYF. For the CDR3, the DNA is TGCAGCGTTGGAGTGTCACCGAGCTCTGGAAACACCATATATTTT.

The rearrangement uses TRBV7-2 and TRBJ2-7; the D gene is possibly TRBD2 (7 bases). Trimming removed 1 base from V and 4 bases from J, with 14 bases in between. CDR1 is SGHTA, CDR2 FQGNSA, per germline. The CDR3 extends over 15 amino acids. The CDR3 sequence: CASSLVRGLGYEQYF. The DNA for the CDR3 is TGTGCCAGCAGCTTAGTGCGGGGGCTAGGGTACGAGCAGTACTTC.

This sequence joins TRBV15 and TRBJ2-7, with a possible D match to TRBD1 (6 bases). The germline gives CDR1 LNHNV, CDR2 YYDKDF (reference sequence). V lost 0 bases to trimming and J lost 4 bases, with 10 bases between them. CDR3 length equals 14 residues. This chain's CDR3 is CATSRDGQLYEQYF. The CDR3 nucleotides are TGTGCCACCAGCAGAGACGGACAGCTATACGAGCAGTACTTC.

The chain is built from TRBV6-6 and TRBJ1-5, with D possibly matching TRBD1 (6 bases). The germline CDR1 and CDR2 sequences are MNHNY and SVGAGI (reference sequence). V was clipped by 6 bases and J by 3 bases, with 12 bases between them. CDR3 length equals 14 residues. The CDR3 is CASSTGTSNQPQHF. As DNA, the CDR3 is TGTGCCAGCAGCACCGGGACATCCAATCAGCCCCAGCATTTT.

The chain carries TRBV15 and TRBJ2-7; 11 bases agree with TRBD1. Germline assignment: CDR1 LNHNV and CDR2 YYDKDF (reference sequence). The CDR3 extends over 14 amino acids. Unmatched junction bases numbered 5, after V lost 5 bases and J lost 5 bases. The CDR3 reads CATSFRTGGNEQYF. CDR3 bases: TGTGCCACCAGCTTTCGGACAGGGGGCAACGAGCAGTACTTC.

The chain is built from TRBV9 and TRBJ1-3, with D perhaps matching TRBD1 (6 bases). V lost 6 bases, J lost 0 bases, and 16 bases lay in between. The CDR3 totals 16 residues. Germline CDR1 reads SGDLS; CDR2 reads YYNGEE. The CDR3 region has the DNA TGTGCCAGCACCCCCCTTGGGGGACACTCTGGAAACACCATATATTTT. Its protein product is CASTPLGGHSGNTIYF.

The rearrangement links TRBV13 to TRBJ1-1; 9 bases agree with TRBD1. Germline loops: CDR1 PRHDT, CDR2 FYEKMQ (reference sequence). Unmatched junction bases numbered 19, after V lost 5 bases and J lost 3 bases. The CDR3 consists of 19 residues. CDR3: CASSPGTGQGTGIDTEAFF. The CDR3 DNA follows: TGTGCCAGCAGCCCAGGGACCGGACAGGGGACGGGAATAGACACTGAAGCTTTCTTT.

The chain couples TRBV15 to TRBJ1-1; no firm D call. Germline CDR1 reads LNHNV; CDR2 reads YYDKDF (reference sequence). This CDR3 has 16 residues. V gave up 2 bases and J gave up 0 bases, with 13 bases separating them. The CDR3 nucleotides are TGTGCCACCAGCAGACCGATAGATGCCCTGAACACTGAAGCTTTCTTT. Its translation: CATSRPIDALNTEAFF.

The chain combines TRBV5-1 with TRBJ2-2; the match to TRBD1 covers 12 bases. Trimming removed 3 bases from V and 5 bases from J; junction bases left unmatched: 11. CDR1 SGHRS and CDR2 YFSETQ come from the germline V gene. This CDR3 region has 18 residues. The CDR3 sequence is CASSSRDRGRLATGELFF. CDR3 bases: TGCGCCAGCAGCTCCAGGGACAGGGGGCGGCTCGCGACCGGGGAGCTGTTTTTT. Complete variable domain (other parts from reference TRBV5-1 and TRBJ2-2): KAGVTQTPRYLIKTRGQQVTLSCSPISGHRSVSWYQQTPGQGLQFLFEYFSETQRNKGNFPGRFSGRQFSNSRSEMNVSTLELGDSALYLCASSSRDRGRLATGELFFGEGSRLTVL.

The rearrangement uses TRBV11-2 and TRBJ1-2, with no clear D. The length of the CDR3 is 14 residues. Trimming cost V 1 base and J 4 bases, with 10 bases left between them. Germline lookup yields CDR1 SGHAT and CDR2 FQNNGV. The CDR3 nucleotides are TGTGCCAGCAGCTTAGGCGGAGGCCCCTATGGCTACACCTTC. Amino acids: CASSLGGGPYGYTF.